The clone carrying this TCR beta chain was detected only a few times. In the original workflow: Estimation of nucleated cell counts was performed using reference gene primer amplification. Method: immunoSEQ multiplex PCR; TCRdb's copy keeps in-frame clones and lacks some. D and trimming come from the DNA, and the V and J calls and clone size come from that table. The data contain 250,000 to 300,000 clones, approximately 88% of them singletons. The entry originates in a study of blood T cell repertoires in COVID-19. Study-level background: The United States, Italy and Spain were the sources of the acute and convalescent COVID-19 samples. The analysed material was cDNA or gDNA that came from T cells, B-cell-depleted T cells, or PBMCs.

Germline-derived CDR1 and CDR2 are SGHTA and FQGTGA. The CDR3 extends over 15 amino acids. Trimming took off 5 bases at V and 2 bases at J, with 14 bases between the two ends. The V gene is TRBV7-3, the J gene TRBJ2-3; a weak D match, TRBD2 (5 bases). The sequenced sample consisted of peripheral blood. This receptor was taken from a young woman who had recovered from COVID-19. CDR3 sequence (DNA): TGTGCCAGCAGCCCTAGCTACCTGAACACAGATACGCAGTATTTT. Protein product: CASSPSYLNTDTQYF.